The clone carrying this TCR beta chain showed up just a few times. The antigen is unknown. This entry comes from a study of T-cell reconstitution after alpha-beta-depleted transplantation in children. The TCRbeta library incorporated unique molecular identifiers. TCRdb used MiXCR to reprocess the PCR reads, holding one entry per CDR3 protein. The sample lists approximately 290,000 distinct CDR3 sequences, roughly 11% occurring once. Study-level findings and limits: Surviving recipient cells, namely T cells and thymic progenitors, were the source of high day-60 TCRbeta diversity in some patients. A year had passed since transplant, and T-cell counts and diversity by then came mostly from newly produced T cells.

This TCR was sampled from a male patient aged 2 to 9 who had a stem cell transplant for chronic granulomatous disease, so the T cells may come from the graft donor. Sample: peripheral blood, taken 180 days after TCRalphabeta/CD19-depleted stem cell transplant.

The DNA of the CDR3 is TGTGCCAGCAAAGAGGGGGAAGCTAAAGAGACCCAGTACTTC. This codes for CASKEGEAKETQYF. The chain uses TRBV28 and TRBJ2-5; possible D gene TRBD1, 6 bases. Germline-derived CDR1 and CDR2 are MDHEN and SYDVKM. Trimming pared 7 bases from V and 3 bases from J, leaving 15 bases between. This CDR3 spans 14 amino acids.